Below, 27 T cell receptor beta chains from the same sample are listed, as sequenced in a study of shared T cell receptors in the human thymus. The data were produced by immunoSEQ multiplex PCR, yet TCRdb's version contains in-frame clones alone and is incomplete. The sample has hundreds of thousands of clones, around 78% seen once. This same sample was also part of a study on human thymus T cells.

Sequences were obtained from thymocytes. The receptors derive from a boy younger than two with a congenital heart defect.

This clone has a handful of counts. The chain couples TRBV25-1 to TRBJ1-2; no clear D. Trimming took 8 bases from V and 3 from J, leaving 10 bases between them. CDR1 and CDR2 (germline): MGHDK, SYGVNS. The CDR3 has 12 residues. CDR3 residues: CASGRNDYGYTF. The CDR3 DNA sequence: TGTGCCAGCGGGAGAAACGACTATGGCTACACCTTC.

The chain couples TRBV5-1 to TRBJ2-7; 7 bases line up with TRBD2. CDR1 and CDR2 from the germline V gene are SGHRS and YFSETQ. CDR3 length equals 15 residues. V shed 0 bases and J 6 bases; nucleotides not matched to a gene: 9. CDR3 loop: CASSLDRGGDVEQYF. For the CDR3, the DNA is TGCGCCAGCAGCTTGGATCGCGGGGGAGACGTCGAGCAGTACTTC.

V usage is TRBV7-2 and J usage is TRBJ2-7; D is ambiguous. The V and J ends lost 1 base and 2 bases respectively, with 15 bases between them. CDR1 is SGHTA and CDR2 is FQGNSA in the germline V gene. This CDR3 is 16 amino acids long. The CDR3 region is CASSLVGQALTYEQYF. In nucleotides, the CDR3 is TGTGCCAGCAGCTTAGTAGGTCAGGCCTTGACCTACGAGCAGTACTTC.

The chain links TRBV7-3 to TRBJ2-3; 7 nucleotides agree with TRBD2. V shed 5 bases, J shed 7 bases, and the junction held 12 bases outside the gene matches. This CDR3 is 15 amino acids long. Germline CDR1 SGHTA, CDR2 FQGTGA. In DNA, the CDR3 is TGTGCCAGCAGCCCCGGCAGCGGGACTGAGCATACGCAGTATTTT. Its translation: CASSPGSGTEHTQYF.

V usage is TRBV14 and J usage is TRBJ2-1; no reliable D call. The germline V gene encodes CDR1 SGHDN and CDR2 FVKESK. V shed 0 bases and J shed 0 bases, with 9 bases lying between them. This CDR3 region has 16 residues. The CDR3 spells CASSQESRSSYNEQFF. Written as DNA, the CDR3 is TGTGCCAGCAGCCAAGAAAGCCGGAGCTCCTACAATGAGCAGTTCTTC.

The J gene is TRBJ1-1, the V gene TRBV4-3; 9 bases map to TRBD1. The CDR3 is 15 residues long. CDR1 LGHNA and CDR2 YSLEER come from the germline V gene. V shed 7 bases and J 1 base; nucleotides not matched to a gene: 7. The CDR3 DNA is TGCGCCAGCAACTGGGACAGGGAAAGGAACACTGAAGCTTTCTTT. Amino acids: CASNWDRERNTEAFF.

The chain joins TRBV7-3 to TRBJ2-1; D may be TRBD2 (6 bases). V was pared by 1 base and J by 8 bases, with 15 bases between. The CDR3 runs 15 residues. Per germline, CDR1 SGHTA and CDR2 FQGTGA. CDR3 amino acids: CASSLSGTRPYEQFF. Here the CDR3 DNA reads TGTGCCAGCAGCTTAAGCGGGACTCGGCCCTATGAGCAGTTCTTC.

This clone turned up a few times. The genes are TRBV4-1 and TRBJ1-5; D possibly corresponds to TRBD1 (6 bases). This CDR3 contains 17 residues. Germline CDR1 is MGHRA and CDR2 is YSYEKL. Deletions cut 0 bases from V and 6 bases from J, with 18 bases between. The CDR3 coding sequence is TGCGCCAGCAGCCAAGAAATTTTCGGCAGGGGCCGTCAGCCCCAGCATTTT. It encodes CASSQEIFGRGRQPQHF.

In the case of this clone: Sequence at one end of the junction differs from germline and may be a read error. This chain joins TRBV4-3 and TRBJ2-1, with no clear D. The CDR3 is made up of 12 amino acids. The germline gives CDR1 LGHNA, CDR2 YSLEER. CDR3 protein: CPSSPPSNEQFF. The CDR3 nucleotides read TGCCCCAGCAGCCCGCCGAGCAATGAGCAGTTCTTC.

J is TRBJ2-2 and V is TRBV18; 14 nucleotides align to TRBD2. V trimming: 1 base; J trimming: 4 bases; junction bases outside the gene matches: 2. Germline CDR1 reads KGHSH; CDR2 reads LQKENI. This CDR3 comprises 17 residues. CDR3 coding DNA: TGTGCCAGCTCACCACGGGGACTAGCGGGAGTCACCGGGGAGCTGTTTTTT. Amino acid sequence: CASSPRGLAGVTGELFF.

Details on this clone: The same CDR3 also results from other DNA sequences found in this sample. This sequence joins TRBV30 and TRBJ2-1, with 10 bases identical to TRBD2. The CDR3 runs 15 residues. Germline lookup yields CDR1 GTSNPN and CDR2 SVGIG (reference sequence). This CDR3 reads CASGSGRARYNEQFF. The CDR3 DNA sequence: TGTGCATCAGGGAGCGGGAGGGCCCGGTACAATGAGCAGTTCTTC.

This clone is a singleton in its sample. The V and J genes are TRBV6-1 and TRBJ1-2; 8 nucleotides align to TRBD1. V lost 3 bases and J lost 4; bases outside the gene matches: 19. The germline CDR1 and CDR2 sequences are MNHNS and SASEGT. The CDR3 is 19 residues long. The CDR3 is CASSDGGKTRTGSRYGYTF. DNA for the CDR3: TGTGCCAGCAGTGATGGTGGTAAAACTAGGACAGGGAGTCGCTATGGCTACACCTTC.

The rearrangement joins TRBV30 to TRBJ1-1; TRBD1 matches 7 bases. CDR1 is GTSNPN and CDR2 is SVGIG in the germline V gene (reference sequence). V lost 3 bases, J lost 0 bases, and 10 bases stayed unmatched. CDR3 length: 16 residues. CDR3: CAWRINQGGMNTEAFF. The CDR3, as DNA: TGTGCCTGGAGGATAAACCAGGGGGGAATGAACACTGAAGCTTTCTTT.

In this sample, this clone turned up a few times. The gene calls are TRBV28 and TRBJ1-4; D is possibly TRBD1 (5 bases). The CDR3 is 18 residues long. The V and J ends lost 5 bases and 6 bases respectively, with 25 bases between them. Germline values: CDR1 MDHEN, CDR2 SYDVKM. The CDR3 protein is CASSPQGNEASPDEKLFF. For the CDR3, the DNA is TGTGCCAGCAGTCCCCAGGGCAATGAAGCGTCCCCTGATGAAAAACTGTTTTTT.

The chain uses TRBV11-2 and TRBJ2-7; TRBD1 aligns across 10 bases. The V gene's germline CDR1 is SGHAT and CDR2 FQNNGV. The CDR3 spans 17 residues. V dropped 5 bases and J dropped 3; count of bases not matched to a gene: 13. The CDR3 DNA is TGTGCCAGCAGCCCACCACGCCCGGGGACAGGGGACTACGAGCAGTACTTC. Its translation is CASSPPRPGTGDYEQYF.

This chain uses TRBV10-2 with TRBJ2-7; 8 nucleotides line up with TRBD2. This CDR3 spans 13 amino acids. V lost 3 bases, J lost 3 bases, and 1 base stayed unmatched. From germline, CDR1 is WSHSY and CDR2 SAAADI. The CDR3 sequence: CASSETSGYEQYF. CDR3 DNA: TGCGCCAGCAGTGAAACTAGCGGCTACGAGCAGTACTTC.

This clone was recorded only once. V gene TRBV5-1 combines with J gene TRBJ2-6; TRBD2 is a possible D gene (5 bases). CDR1 and CDR2 (germline): SGHRS, YFSETQ. CDR3 length equals 16 residues. V lost 1 base to trimming and J lost 0 bases, with 8 bases between them. Here the CDR3 DNA reads TGCGCCAGCAGCTTGTATCGGGGCTCTGGGGCCAACGTCCTGACTTTC. Residues: CASSLYRGSGANVLTF.

The rearrangement uses TRBV9 and TRBJ2-2; D is unresolved. V gave up 4 bases and J gave up 3 bases, with 10 bases separating them. CDR3 length: 14 amino acids. Germline CDR1 SGDLS, CDR2 YYNGEE. The CDR3 loop reads CASSPRHDTGELFF. The CDR3 DNA reads as TGTGCCAGCAGCCCGAGACACGACACCGGGGAGCTGTTTTTT. The full variable domain, rest sourced from reference TRBV9 and TRBJ2-2, is DSGVTQTPKHLITATGQRVTLRCSPRSGDLSVYWYQQSLDQGLQFLIQYYNGEERAKGNILERFSAQQFPDLHSELNLSSLELGDSALYFCASSPRHDTGELFFGEGSRLTVL.

J is TRBJ1-1 and V is TRBV2, with 8 bases that match TRBD1. CDR3 length: 16 amino acids. Germline loops: CDR1 SNHLY, CDR2 FYNNEI. Trimming cost V 4 bases and J 0 bases; bases outside gene matches: 7. The chain's CDR3 is CASSAYRGSMNTEAFF. As DNA, the CDR3 is TGTGCCAGCAGTGCCTACAGGGGGTCCATGAACACTGAAGCTTTCTTT.

The V and J genes are TRBV27 and TRBJ1-2, with 9 bases fitting TRBD1. CDR1 and CDR2 from the germline V gene are MNHEY and SMNVEV (reference sequence). This CDR3 contains 15 residues. Unmatched junction bases numbered 8, after V lost 5 bases and J lost 4 bases. The DNA of the CDR3 is TGTGCCAGCAGTACGCACAGGGGGCGAGTCTATGGCTACACCTTC. This sequence encodes CASSTHRGRVYGYTF.

The chain uses TRBV29-1 and TRBJ1-2; possible D gene TRBD1, 6 bases. Germline-derived CDR1 and CDR2 are SQVTM and ANQGSEA. This CDR3 is built from 13 residues. Trimming shortened V by 6 bases and J by 4 bases, and 15 bases separated the two germline ends. This chain's CDR3 is CSVLLQGSYGYTF. The CDR3 nucleotides are TGCAGCGTACTCTTACAGGGATCCTATGGCTACACCTTC.

This chain uses TRBV9 with TRBJ1-2, with TRBD1 as a possible D gene (6 bases). The CDR3 loop spans 17 amino acids. CDR1 SGDLS and CDR2 YYNGEE come from the germline V gene. Trimming shortened V by 3 bases and J by 1 base, and 19 bases separated the two germline ends. In nucleotides, the CDR3 is TGTGCCAGCAGCGGAGAGGCAGGGGTGGATGATAACTATGGCTACACCTTC. Protein sequence: CASSGEAGVDDNYGYTF.

The rearrangement uses TRBV29-1 and TRBJ2-5; no firm D call. V lost 4 bases and J lost 0, with 9 bases in between. CDR3 length: 13 amino acids. Germline V gene data show CDR1 as SQVTM and CDR2 as ANQGSEA. Written as DNA, the CDR3 is TGCAGCGTTGGGCACACGTACCAAGAGACCCAGTACTTC. Protein sequence: CSVGHTYQETQYF.

The J gene is TRBJ1-5, the V gene TRBV10-1; possible D gene TRBD1, 5 bases. The CDR3 extends over 17 amino acids. The V gene's germline CDR1 is WNHNN and CDR2 SYGVQD (reference sequence). V lost 0 bases and J lost 0, with 12 bases in between. Here the CDR3 DNA reads TGCGCCAGCAGTGAGTCGACAGCAGACGATAGCAATCAGCCCCAGCATTTT. This gives the protein CASSESTADDSNQPQHF.

The V and J genes are TRBV28 and TRBJ2-1, with D possibly being TRBD2 (6 bases). Trimming removed 8 bases at V and 5 bases at J, with 16 bases between. CDR1 is MDHEN, CDR2 SYDVKM, per germline. This CDR3 is 14 amino acids long. CDR3 in amino acids: CASGLGGFDNEQFF. CDR3 bases: TGTGCCAGCGGCCTGGGGGGTTTCGACAATGAGCAGTTCTTC.

The chain has TRBV2 and TRBJ2-5; D gene ambiguous. V lost 1 base to trimming and J lost 5 bases, with 17 bases between them. Germline loops: CDR1 SNHLY, CDR2 FYNNEI. The CDR3 runs to 16 residues. Written as DNA, the CDR3 is TGTGCCAGCAGTGAAGTCCCTGGCGGAGCCTGGGAGACCCAGTACTTC. This gives the protein CASSEVPGGAWETQYF.

The rearrangement joins TRBV27 to TRBJ1-1; possibly TRBD1 for D (5 bases). The CDR3 runs to 15 residues. In germline, CDR1 is MNHEY, CDR2 SMNVEV (reference sequence). V lost 1 base, J lost 1 base, and 10 bases lay in between. The CDR3 here is CASSLWRQSNTEAFF. CDR3 nucleotides: TGTGCCAGCAGTTTATGGAGACAGTCGAACACTGAAGCTTTCTTT.